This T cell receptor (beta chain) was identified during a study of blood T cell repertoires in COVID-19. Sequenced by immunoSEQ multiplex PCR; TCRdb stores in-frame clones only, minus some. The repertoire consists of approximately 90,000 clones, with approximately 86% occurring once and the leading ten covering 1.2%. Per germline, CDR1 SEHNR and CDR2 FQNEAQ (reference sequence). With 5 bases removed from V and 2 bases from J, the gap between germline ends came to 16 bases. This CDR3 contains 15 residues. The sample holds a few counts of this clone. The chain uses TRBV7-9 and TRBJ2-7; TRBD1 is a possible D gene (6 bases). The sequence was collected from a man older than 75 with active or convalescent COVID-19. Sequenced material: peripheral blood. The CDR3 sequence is CASSTGTNYAYEQYF. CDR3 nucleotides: TGTGCCAGCAGCACAGGGACAAACTACGCCTACGAGCAGTACTTC.